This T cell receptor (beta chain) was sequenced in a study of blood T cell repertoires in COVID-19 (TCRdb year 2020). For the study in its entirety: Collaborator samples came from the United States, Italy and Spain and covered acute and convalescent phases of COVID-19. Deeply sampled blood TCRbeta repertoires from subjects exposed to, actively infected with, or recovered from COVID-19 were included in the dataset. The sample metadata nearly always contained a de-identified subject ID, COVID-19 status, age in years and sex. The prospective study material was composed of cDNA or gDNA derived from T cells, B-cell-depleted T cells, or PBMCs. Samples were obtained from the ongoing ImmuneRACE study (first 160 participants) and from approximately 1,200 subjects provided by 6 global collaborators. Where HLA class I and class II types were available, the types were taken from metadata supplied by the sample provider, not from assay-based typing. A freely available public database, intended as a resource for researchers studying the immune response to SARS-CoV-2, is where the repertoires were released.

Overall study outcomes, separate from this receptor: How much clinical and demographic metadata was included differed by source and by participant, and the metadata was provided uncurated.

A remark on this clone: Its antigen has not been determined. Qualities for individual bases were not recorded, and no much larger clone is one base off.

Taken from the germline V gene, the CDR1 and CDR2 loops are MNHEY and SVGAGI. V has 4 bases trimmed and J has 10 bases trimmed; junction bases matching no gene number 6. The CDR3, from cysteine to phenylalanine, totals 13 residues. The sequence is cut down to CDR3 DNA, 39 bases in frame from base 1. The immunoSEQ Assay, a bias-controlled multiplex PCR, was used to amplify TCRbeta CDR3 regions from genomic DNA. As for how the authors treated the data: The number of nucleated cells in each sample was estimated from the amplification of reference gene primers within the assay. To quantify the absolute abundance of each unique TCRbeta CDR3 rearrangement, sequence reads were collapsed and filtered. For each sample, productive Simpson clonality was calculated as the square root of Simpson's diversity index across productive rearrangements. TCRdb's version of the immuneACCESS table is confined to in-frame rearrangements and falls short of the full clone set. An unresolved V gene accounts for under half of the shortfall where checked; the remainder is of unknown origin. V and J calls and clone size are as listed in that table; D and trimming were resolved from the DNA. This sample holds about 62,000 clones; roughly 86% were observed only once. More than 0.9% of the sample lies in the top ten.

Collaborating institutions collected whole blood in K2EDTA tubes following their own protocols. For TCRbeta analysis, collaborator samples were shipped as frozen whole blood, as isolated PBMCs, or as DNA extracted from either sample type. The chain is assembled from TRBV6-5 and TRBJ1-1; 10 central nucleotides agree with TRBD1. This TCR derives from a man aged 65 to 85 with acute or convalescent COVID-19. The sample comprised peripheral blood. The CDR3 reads CASSSRTGGGAFF. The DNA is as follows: TGTGCCAGCAGTTCTCGGACAGGGGGAGGAGCTTTCTTT.